Listed below are T cell receptor beta chains from one sample, sequenced in a study of T cells in Graves' hyperthyroidism and ophthalmopathy. TCRdb re-analysed the multiplex PCR reads in MiXCR, keeping a single row per CDR3 protein. The repertoire includes under 800,000 distinct CDR3 sequences, 14% of them detected once, and approximately 10% sits in the top ten. Sequenced material: blood. The origin of the receptors is a woman under 30 with Graves' hyperthyroidism. Both conserved end residues are part of each CDR3. The order of the fields is J gene, clone size, V gene, D gene, CDR3 DNA, CDR3 protein. D genes are given only for firm matches. Part of the rows lack a size; the others show once, few, many or a class for expanded clones.

j_gene: TRBJ2-7
abundance: many
v_gene: TRBV28
d_gene: NA
CDR3nt: TGTGCCAGCAGTCCTTTTCTTTCCGGGACACACAGATACGAGCAGTACTTC
CDR3aa: CASSPFLSGTHRYEQYF

j_gene: TRBJ1-5
abundance: many
v_gene: TRBV28
d_gene: TRBD1
CDR3nt: TGTGCCAGCAGTCTTCAAGGGACAGTGAGTTTGATAAATCAGCCCCAGCATTTT
CDR3aa: CASSLQGTVSLINQPQHF

j_gene: TRBJ1-2
abundance: many
v_gene: TRBV6-1
d_gene: NA
CDR3nt: TGTGCCAGCTTGACCGAGTATTTCTATGGCTACACCTTC
CDR3aa: CASLTEYFYGYTF

j_gene: TRBJ2-7
abundance: few
v_gene: TRBV27
d_gene: NA
CDR3nt: TGTGCCAGCGGACCTCTAGCGAGGTACCACGAGCAGTACTTC
CDR3aa: CASGPLARYHEQYF

j_gene: TRBJ2-7
abundance: NA
v_gene: TRBV6-1
d_gene: NA
CDR3nt: TGTGCCAGCAACGATGATGCAAATGCCGAGCAGTACTTC
CDR3aa: CASNDDANAEQYF

j_gene: TRBJ2-2
abundance: many
v_gene: TRBV12-3/TRBV12-4
d_gene: TRBD1
CDR3nt: TGTGCCAGCAATTACGGGACAGGGCGTACCGGGGAGCTGTTTTTT
CDR3aa: CASNYGTGRTGELFF

j_gene: TRBJ1-2
abundance: many
v_gene: TRBV2
d_gene: NA
CDR3nt: TGTGCCAGCAGTTCCGTCGGCAGATTCTTCTATGGCTACACCTTC
CDR3aa: CASSSVGRFFYGYTF

j_gene: TRBJ2-3
abundance: NA
v_gene: TRBV20-1
d_gene: NA
CDR3nt: TGCAGTGTCCCGCGTTTGGATACGCAGTATTTT
CDR3aa: CSVPRLDTQYF

j_gene: TRBJ2-2
abundance: NA
v_gene: TRBV11-2
d_gene: TRBD2
CDR3nt: TGTGCCAGCAGCACAAGACTAGCTCTGGGTCACACCGGCAATCGCAGCGGGGAGCTGTTTTTT
CDR3aa: CASSTRLALGHTGNRSGELFF

j_gene: TRBJ2-1
abundance: many
v_gene: TRBV18
d_gene: NA
CDR3nt: TGTGCCAGCTCACCAAGCAGGGCACATGAGCAGTTCTTC
CDR3aa: CASSPSRAHEQFF

j_gene: TRBJ2-2
abundance: few
v_gene: TRBV12-3/TRBV12-4
d_gene: NA
CDR3nt: TGTGCCAGCAGTTTTCGGCAGGGGTGGGGGGAGCTGTTTTTT
CDR3aa: CASSFRQGWGELFF

j_gene: TRBJ2-1
abundance: many
v_gene: TRBV11-2
d_gene: TRBD2
CDR3nt: TGTGCCAGCACCTCCAGCGTGGGACTAGGTTTCAATGAGCAGTTCTTC
CDR3aa: CASTSSVGLGFNEQFF

j_gene: TRBJ1-4
abundance: many
v_gene: TRBV2
d_gene: NA
CDR3nt: TGTGCCAGCAGAGGAGCGGAAAAACTGTTTTTT
CDR3aa: CASRGAEKLFF

j_gene: TRBJ1-2
abundance: NA
v_gene: TRBV29-1
d_gene: NA
CDR3nt: TGCAGCGTTGACTTTTCGGGGAACTATGGCTACACCTTC
CDR3aa: CSVDFSGNYGYTF

j_gene: TRBJ2-1
abundance: many
v_gene: TRBV6-1
d_gene: TRBD2
CDR3nt: TGTGCCAGCAGTTACGGGGGGTCGTACTACAATGAGCAGTTCTTC
CDR3aa: CASSYGGSYYNEQFF